The rows below give T cell receptor beta chains drawn from one sample of a study of blood T cell repertoires in COVID-19. Only in-frame clones appear in the TCRdb table, and some are missing; sequencing was by immunoSEQ multiplex PCR. Among under 250,000 clones, around four fifths were seen once, and the ten largest hold 5.1%. Input material: peripheral blood. Every receptor here comes from a woman aged 55 to 70 who had recovered from COVID-19. The CDR3 runs from the conserved cysteine through the conserved F or W. The order of the fields is J gene, clone size, D gene, CDR3 length, V gene, CDR3 protein, CDR3 DNA. D genes are given only for firm matches. Not all rows give a size; the values are once, few, many and, for expanded clones, a class.

>TRBJ1-5|-|-|11|TRBV20-1
CSAGLDRFQHF
TGCAGTGCTGGGCTCGACAGGTTCCAGCATTTT
>TRBJ1-1|-|-|13|TRBV6-2/TRBV6-3
CASSRGGPTEAFF
TGTGCCAGCAGCCGGGGGGGACCCACTGAAGCTTTCTTT
>TRBJ2-2|-|TRBD2|13|TRBV11-2
CASSFGGTGELFF
TGTGCCAGCAGCTTCGGGGGGACCGGGGAGCTGTTTTTT
>TRBJ2-7|-|-|11|TRBV20-1
CSARGSYEQYF
TGCAGTGCTAGAGGTAGCTACGAGCAGTACTTC
>TRBJ1-1|-|-|15|TRBV19
CASSSPGGGNTEAFF
TGTGCCAGTAGTTCGCCCGGGGGTGGGAATACTGAAGCTTTCTTT
>TRBJ1-5|many|TRBD1|13|TRBV7-8
CASSPDRGQPQHF
TGTGCCAGCAGCCCCGACAGGGGTCAGCCCCAGCATTTT
>TRBJ2-4|-|-|15|TRBV27
CASSLSPNGKNIQYF
TGTGCCAGCAGTTTAAGTCCAAACGGGAAAAACATTCAGTACTTC
>TRBJ1-2|-|-|17|TRBV4-1
CASSQAILVDSNYGYTF
TGCGCCAGCAGCCAAGCGATTCTTGTAGATTCTAACTATGGCTACACCTTC
>TRBJ1-1|-|-|12|TRBV19
CASMEWNTEAFF
TGTGCCAGTATGGAGTGGAACACTGAAGCTTTCTTT
>TRBJ2-1|-|-|15|TRBV9
CASSVAGTAVNEQFF
TGTGCCAGCAGCGTAGCCGGTACGGCGGTCAATGAGCAGTTCTTC
>TRBJ2-3|-|TRBD2|16|TRBV7-3
CASSQKFPGGTDTQYF
TGTGCCAGCAGCCAGAAGTTTCCGGGGGGAACAGATACGCAGTATTTT
>TRBJ2-3|-|-|15|TRBV6-6
CASAPAQRGTDTQYF
TGTGCCAGCGCCCCCGCCCAAAGAGGAACAGATACGCAGTATTTT
>TRBJ1-6|-|-|18|TRBV6-1
CASSEAFRAGEVGSPLHF
TGTGCCAGCAGTGAAGCGTTCCGCGCAGGGGAAGTGGGTTCACCCCTCCACTTT
>TRBJ2-2|-|-|17|TRBV6-2/TRBV6-3
CASSYALTIGNTGELFF
TGTGCCAGCAGTTACGCCTTGACTATTGGGAACACCGGGGAGCTGTTTTTT
>TRBJ2-7|-|-|15|TRBV7-2
CASSLRSPGIYEQYF
TGTGCCAGCAGCTTAAGGTCTCCGGGGATATACGAGCAGTACTTC
>TRBJ1-4|-|-|14|TRBV29-1
CSVAGAATNEKLFF
TGCAGCGTTGCAGGGGCTGCAACTAATGAAAAACTGTTTTTT
>TRBJ1-1|-|TRBD1|14|TRBV7-8
CASRPNTGASEAFF
TGTGCCAGCAGACCCAACACAGGGGCTTCTGAAGCTTTCTTT
>TRBJ1-1|-|-|13|TRBV7-9
CASSLRGSTEAFF
TGTGCCAGCAGCTTACGAGGGTCCACTGAAGCTTTCTTT
>TRBJ2-6|-|TRBD1|18|TRBV7-3
CASSLPGQGQPGANVLTF
TGTGCCAGCAGCTTACCGGGACAGGGGCAGCCTGGGGCCAACGTCCTGACTTTC
>TRBJ1-3|-|-|14|TRBV3-1/TRBV3-2
CASSQHRVINTIYF
TGTGCCAGCAGCCAACACAGGGTTATCAACACCATATATTTT
>TRBJ2-2|once|TRBD1|17|TRBV15
CATSRLMGQGGTGELFF
TGTGCCACCAGCAGACTAATGGGACAGGGGGGAACCGGGGAGCTGTTTTTT
>TRBJ2-1|-|-|13|TRBV19
CASSTRGYNEQFF
TGTGCCAGTAGTACTAGGGGATACAATGAGCAGTTCTTC
>TRBJ2-3|-|-|16|TRBV2
CASSEGQGIGTDTQYF
TGTGCCAGCAGTGAGGGCCAGGGAATCGGCACAGATACGCAGTATTTT
>TRBJ1-1|-|-|13|TRBV6-5
CASNDGGRTEAFF
TGTGCCAGCAACGACGGCGGTAGGACTGAAGCTTTCTTT
>TRBJ2-5|-|TRBD2|14|TRBV19
CASSMVGRGETQYF
TGTGCCAGTAGTATGGTGGGGAGGGGAGAGACCCAGTACTTC
>TRBJ2-2|few|-|16|TRBV4-1
CASSSQAPPNTGELFF
TGCGCCAGCAGCTCACAGGCGCCACCGAACACCGGGGAGCTGTTTTTT
>TRBJ1-2|-|TRBD1|16|TRBV7-9
CASSSAGRQGAHGYTF
TGTGCCAGCAGCTCCGCCGGAAGACAGGGGGCTCATGGCTACACCTTC
>TRBJ2-1|-|TRBD2|16|TRBV7-6
CASSLVRGVRYNEQFF
TGTGCCAGCAGCTTAGTACGGGGGGTTCGCTACAATGAGCAGTTCTTC
>TRBJ1-1|-|TRBD1|16|TRBV19
CASSIGGQGSGTEAFF
TGTGCCAGTAGTATTGGGGGACAGGGGTCGGGAACTGAAGCTTTCTTT
>TRBJ2-3|-|-|14|TRBV18
CASSPRSNPDTQYF
TGTGCCAGCTCACCTCGGTCAAACCCAGATACGCAGTATTTT
>TRBJ1-1|-|TRBD1|13|TRBV10-3
CAIRTGGHTEAFF
TGTGCCATCAGGACAGGGGGCCACACTGAAGCTTTCTTT
>TRBJ2-2|-|-|14|TRBV7-3
CASSLIGGTGELFF
TGTGCCAGCAGCTTAATCGGTGGCACCGGGGAGCTGTTTTTT
>TRBJ2-3|-|TRBD2|14|TRBV11-2
CASSLGGGGDTQYF
TGTGCCAGCAGCTTAGGGGGGGGTGGAGATACGCAGTATTTT
>TRBJ1-1|-|TRBD1|14|TRBV7-9
CASSRQGRNTEAFF
TGTGCCAGCAGCCGACAGGGGCGGAACACTGAAGCTTTCTTT
>TRBJ2-3|-|-|12|TRBV7-9
CASGLQADTQYF
TGTGCCAGCGGACTTCAGGCAGATACGCAGTATTTT
>TRBJ2-3|-|-|13|TRBV2
CASSNRQADTQYF
TGTGCCAGCAGCAACCGACAAGCAGATACGCAGTATTTT
>TRBJ1-5|-|-|18|TRBV6-4
CASRAKQGTLWSNQPQHF
TGTGCCAGCAGAGCTAAACAGGGAACCCTCTGGAGCAATCAGCCCCAGCATTTT
>TRBJ1-2|-|-|14|TRBV11-2
CASSSLRGGYGYTF
TGTGCCAGCAGCTCTTTAAGGGGCGGCTATGGCTACACCTTC
>TRBJ2-7|-|-|14|TRBV2
CASSEQGISYEQYF
TGTGCCAGCAGTGAACAGGGGATCTCCTACGAGCAGTACTTC
>TRBJ2-1|few|-|13|TRBV12-3/TRBV12-4
CASSATSRDEQFF
TGTGCCAGCAGTGCGACCTCCAGGGATGAGCAGTTCTTC
>TRBJ2-3|-|TRBD2|13|TRBV7-3
CASSLAGGDTQYF
TGTGCCAGCAGCTTAGCGGGGGGAGATACGCAGTATTTT
>TRBJ1-5|-|-|18|TRBV27
CASSSHSQGVLGNQPQHF
TGTGCCAGCAGTTCCCATTCACAGGGAGTGCTGGGCAATCAGCCCCAGCATTTT
>TRBJ1-1|-|-|12|TRBV12-5
CASGFEHTEAFF
TGTGCTAGTGGTTTTGAGCACACTGAAGCTTTCTTT
>TRBJ2-1|-|TRBD1|15|TRBV6-5
CASKKWTGEYNEQFF
TGTGCCAGCAAAAAGTGGACAGGGGAATACAATGAGCAGTTCTTC
>TRBJ2-6|-|-|17|TRBV29-1
CSVEDLQGLSGANVLTF
TGCAGCGTTGAAGATCTCCAGGGCCTCTCTGGGGCCAACGTCCTGACTTTC
>TRBJ1-1|-|TRBD1|16|TRBV25-1
CASSDTTEGRGPEAFF
TGTGCCAGCAGTGATACTACGGAGGGCAGGGGGCCTGAAGCTTTCTTT
>TRBJ2-3|-|TRBD1|14|TRBV5-1
CASSLLLGQDTQYF
TGCGCCAGCAGCTTACTCCTCGGACAGGACACGCAGTATTTT
>TRBJ1-4|few|-|13|TRBV4-1
CASSRLTGEKLFF
TGCGCCAGCAGCCGACTCACAGGGGAAAAACTGTTTTTT
>TRBJ2-7|-|TRBD2|16|TRBV10-2
CASTRRGVPGLYEQYF
TGCGCCAGCACCAGGCGGGGGGTACCCGGGCTCTACGAGCAGTACTTC
>TRBJ1-1|-|-|14|TRBV4-3
CASSQGEVNTEAFF
TGCGCCAGCAGCCAAGGCGAGGTAAACACTGAAGCTTTCTTT
>TRBJ2-7|-|TRBD1|11|TRBV30
CAWGTAYEQYF
TGTGCCTGGGGGACAGCCTACGAGCAGTACTTC
>TRBJ2-5|-|TRBD2|15|TRBV5-4
CASSPGLAGGETQYF
TGTGCCAGCAGCCCCGGACTAGCGGGGGGAGAGACCCAGTACTTC
>TRBJ2-3|-|TRBD2|17|TRBV7-9
CASSPRDGGGGTDTQYF
TGTGCCAGCAGCCCTCGAGATGGTGGGGGGGGCACAGATACGCAGTATTTT
>TRBJ1-2|-|TRBD1|15|TRBV6-5
CASSLQGAGLSGYTF
TGTGCCAGCAGTCTGCAGGGGGCGGGTCTGAGCGGCTACACCTTC
>TRBJ1-1|-|TRBD1|15|TRBV19
CASSIKGGLGTEAFF
TGTGCCAGTAGTATAAAAGGGGGCTTGGGCACTGAAGCTTTCTTT
>TRBJ1-5|-|-|15|TRBV9
CASSVDRPRDQPQHF
TGTGCCAGCAGCGTAGATCGACCTCGGGATCAGCCCCAGCATTTT
>TRBJ1-1|once|-|11|TRBV5-4
CASSLGEEAFF
TGTGCCAGCAGCTTGGGGGAGGAAGCTTTCTTT
>TRBJ2-1|few|TRBD2|17|TRBV10-3
CAISESTGSGGYNEQFF
TGTGCCATCAGTGAGTCAACGGGTAGCGGGGGGTACAATGAGCAGTTCTTC
>TRBJ2-1|-|TRBD2|14|TRBV14
CASRQAGIRNEQFF
TGTGCCAGCAGGCAAGCGGGGATTCGCAATGAGCAGTTCTTC